The present entry profiles one T cell receptor (beta chain) with its context. As processed by the authors: Reference gene primer amplification in the assay estimated nucleated cell counts. The repertoire was sequenced with immunoSEQ multiplex PCR; TCRdb's copy has only in-frame clones and lacks some. V and J calls and clone size follow that table, whereas D and trimming were derived from the DNA. The profile shows 250,000 to 300,000 clones, about four fifths of them singletons. The data derive from a study of blood T cell repertoires in COVID-19. Sequencing was carried out using PBMCs or T cells enriched from blood (not recorded which). This TCR was sampled from a man aged 35-49 years who had been exposed to COVID-19.

The CDR3 nucleotides read TGTGCCAGCAGTTTGTGGGGGCACGATGAGCAGTTCTTC. Its protein product is CASSLWGHDEQFF. The chain has TRBV12-3 or TRBV12-4 and TRBJ2-1; maybe TRBD1 (6 bases). The germline V and J ends were trimmed by 3 bases and 8 bases, with 11 bases remaining between them. The CDR3 is 13 residues long.